This passage covers 26 T cell receptor beta chains from one sample sequenced in a study of patients and donors after allogeneic stem cell transplantation. TCRdb ran MiXCR on the RT-PCR reads and lists one entry per CDR3 protein. This table holds 37,000 or so distinct CDR3 sequences, 25% to 40% found once. The sample was blood, either unsorted or a sorted T cell fraction (not recorded which). All receptors derive from a human donor who was either an allogeneic HSCT recipient or a stem cell or donor lymphocyte infusion donor (not recorded which). It is not recorded whose cells these are; they may come from a transplant donor.

CDR3 sequence (DNA): TGTGCCAGCAGTTACTCGGGACAGGGGAATCAGCCCCAGCATTTT. Protein sequence: CASSYSGQGNQPQHF. This sequence joins TRBV6-6 and TRBJ1-5, with TRBD1 matching over 10 bases. After removal of 0 bases from V and 4 bases from J, the junction contained 0 bases not matched to a gene. CDR1 and CDR2 (germline): MNHNY, SVGAGI (reference sequence). This CDR3 is 15 amino acids long.

The chain uses TRBV15 and TRBJ2-1; TRBD1 might be the D (7 bases). Deletions cut 1 base from V and 0 bases from J, with 16 bases between. The CDR3 totals 18 residues. CDR1 and CDR2 from the germline V gene are LNHNV and YYDKDF (reference sequence). CDR3 nucleotide sequence: TGTGCCACCAGCAGAGCCCCGGGGGACAGAGGCTCCTACAATGAGCAGTTCTTC. Translating it yields CATSRAPGDRGSYNEQFF.

At least ten counts were recorded for this clonotype. This chain uses TRBV5-1 with TRBJ1-1; TRBD1 matches at 7 bases. CDR1 and CDR2 from the germline V gene are SGHRS and YFSETQ. V was pared by 4 bases and J by 3 bases, with 3 bases of the junction left unmatched. This CDR3 contains 13 residues. CDR3 region: CASSKGQYTEAFF. In nucleotides, the CDR3 is TGCGCCAGCAGCAAGGGACAGTACACTGAAGCTTTCTTT.

In this sample, this clonotype turned up a few times. The rearrangement joins TRBV10-3 to TRBJ1-6; D is possibly TRBD1 (5 bases). Between the trimmed V and J ends, which lost 3 bases and 5 bases, there was a span of 11 bases. Germline V gives CDR1 ENHRY, CDR2 SYGVKD. The CDR3 sequence is 15 residues long. The CDR3 sequence is CAISERAGNNSPLHF. CDR3 DNA: TGTGCCATCAGTGAACGGGCAGGGAATAATTCACCCCTCCACTTT.

CDR3 sequence (DNA): TGTGCCAGCAGTTCGATCCAGGGGGCAGGAGATACGCAGTATTTT. It specifies CASSSIQGAGDTQYF. The chain joins TRBV5-4 to TRBJ2-3, with 8 bases fitting TRBD1. The germline gives CDR1 SGHNT, CDR2 YYREEE (reference sequence). This CDR3 spans 15 amino acids. Trimming cost V 5 bases and J 5 bases; bases outside gene matches: 10.

As DNA, the CDR3 is TGTGCCAGCAGCTTAGAGGGTGATGGCTACACCTTC. It translates to CASSLEGDGYTF. V gene TRBV11-1 combines with J gene TRBJ1-2; D is unresolved. Germline CDR1 is SGHAT and CDR2 is FQDESV (reference sequence). V was shortened by 1 base and J by 6 bases, with 6 bases between the two germline ends. The CDR3 is 12 amino acids.

This clonotype has a handful of counts. This sequence joins TRBV4-3 and TRBJ1-4, with 8 bases that match TRBD1. The CDR3 runs to 16 residues. Germline V gene sequence: CDR1 LGHNA, CDR2 YSLEER. With 0 bases clipped from V and 4 bases from J, the junction kept 4 bases outside the gene matches. DNA of the CDR3: TGCGCCAGCAGCCAAGATGGACAGGGCCTTAATGAAAAACTGTTTTTT. This sequence encodes CASSQDGQGLNEKLFF.

V gene TRBV12-3 or TRBV12-4 combines with J gene TRBJ2-3; perhaps D is TRBD1 or TRBD2 (5 bases each). Trimming shortened V by 3 bases and J by 2 bases, and 12 bases separated the two germline ends. The CDR3 length is 15 residues. In DNA form, the CDR3 reads TGTGCCAGCAGTTTCGGGGCGCGCTACACAGATACGCAGTATTTT. Amino acid sequence: CASSFGARYTDTQYF.

The sample holds many counts of this clonotype. The V gene is TRBV29-1, the J gene TRBJ1-1; no clear D. The V end lost 3 bases, the J end lost 0 bases, and 8 bases lay between the germline ends. From germline, CDR1 is SQVTM and CDR2 ANQGSEA. The CDR3 covers 13 residues. CDR3 in amino acids: CSVDGQMNTEAFF. The CDR3 bases are TGCAGCGTTGATGGCCAGATGAACACTGAAGCTTTCTTT.

V is TRBV10-3 and J is TRBJ1-2, with D uncertain. The germline V gene has CDR1 ENHRY and CDR2 SYGVKD. This CDR3 is 14 amino acids long. Trimming left V 3 bases short and J 4 bases short, with 12 bases between. The CDR3 DNA sequence: TGTGCCATCAGTGAAGTAGGGTTGGTCTATGGCTACACCTTC. Its protein is CAISEVGLVYGYTF.

This chain joins TRBV24-1 and TRBJ1-2, with D tentatively TRBD1 (6 bases). Trimming left V 3 bases short and J 9 bases short, with 19 bases between. The CDR3 has 15 amino acids. From germline, CDR1 is KGHDR and CDR2 SFDVKD. CDR3 residues: CATSDGAGTYFSYTF. Here the CDR3 DNA reads TGTGCCACCAGTGATGGGGCCGGGACATACTTTAGCTACACCTTC.

This chain joins TRBV7-9 and TRBJ2-3, with D perhaps TRBD1 (6 bases). This CDR3 spans 14 amino acids. The V end lost 3 bases, the J end lost 2 bases, and 9 bases lay between the germline ends. Germline CDR1 and CDR2: SEHNR and FQNEAQ (reference sequence). The CDR3 here is CASSFGQNTDTQYF. For the CDR3, the DNA is TGTGCCAGCAGCTTCGGACAGAACACAGATACGCAGTATTTT.

This clonotype was seen many times. V and J are TRBV4-1 and TRBJ1-1, with a possible D match to TRBD1 (6 bases). The V end was cut by 3 bases, the J end by 4 bases, with 15 bases between. Germline V CDR1 and CDR2: MGHRA, YSYEKL. CDR3 length: 15 amino acids. The CDR3, as DNA: TGCGCCAGCAGCCAGGCTAGGGGGTTCGGCACTGAAGCTTTCTTT. It encodes CASSQARGFGTEAFF.

The J gene is TRBJ2-1, the V gene TRBV10-3, with D uncertain. The CDR3 is 15 amino acids. The germline V gene has CDR1 ENHRY and CDR2 SYGVKD. The V and J ends lost 8 bases and 1 base respectively, with 15 bases between them. DNA for the CDR3: TGTGCCATCGGCCAATTTATGGTATCCTACAATGAGCAGTTCTTC. It is translated as CAIGQFMVSYNEQFF.

This clonotype was detected ten times or more. V and J are TRBV6-2 or TRBV6-3 and TRBJ1-1; a weak D match, TRBD1 (6 bases). The CDR3 extends over 15 amino acids. The ends were cut back, 8 bases at V and 0 bases at J, with 16 bases in the middle. Germline CDR1 reads MNHEY; CDR2 reads SVGEGT. CDR3 residues: CASLARDTMNTEAFF. In DNA, the CDR3 is TGTGCCAGCCTAGCCCGGGACACGATGAACACTGAAGCTTTCTTT.

This chain connects TRBV7-9 to TRBJ2-7; 9 bases line up with TRBD1. J was trimmed by 0 bases and V by 5 bases; bases with no gene match: 8. Per germline, CDR1 SEHNR and CDR2 FQNEAQ (reference sequence). The length of the CDR3 is 16 residues. CDR3 protein: CASSRYRGLSSYEQYF. CDR3 DNA: TGTGCCAGCAGCCGCTACAGGGGGCTTAGCTCCTACGAGCAGTACTTC.

J is TRBJ1-5 and V is TRBV20-1, with 7 bases lining up with TRBD1. This CDR3 has 13 amino acids. Germline V lookup: CDR1 DFQATT, CDR2 SNEGSKA (reference sequence). J was trimmed by 9 bases and V by 5 bases; bases with no gene match: 10. The CDR3 sequence: CSAGTVTLSPQHF. The DNA for the CDR3 is TGCAGTGCTGGGACAGTGACCCTATCGCCCCAGCATTTT.

DNA for the CDR3: TGTGCCAGTAGTGGAGGAATCTATGGCTACACCTTC. Translating it yields CASSGGIYGYTF. The chain joins TRBV19 to TRBJ1-2, with D hard to call. From germline, CDR1 is LNHDA and CDR2 SQIVND (reference sequence). V dropped 5 bases and J dropped 4 bases, with 8 bases sitting between them. The CDR3 is 12 amino acids.

J is TRBJ2-2 and V is TRBV29-1; D might be TRBD2 (6 bases). The CDR3 has 17 amino acids. The germline V and J ends were trimmed by 6 bases and 0 bases, with 20 bases remaining between them. Germline CDR1 SQVTM, CDR2 ANQGSEA. CDR3 region: CSVAGTSSFANTGELFF. CDR3 in DNA: TGCAGCGTCGCCGGGACTTCCAGTTTTGCGAACACCGGGGAGCTGTTTTTT.

J is TRBJ2-5 and V is TRBV18; D might be TRBD1 or TRBD2, each matching 5 bases. Germline assignment: CDR1 KGHSH and CDR2 LQKENI. V was pared by 3 bases and J by 5 bases, with 13 bases between. The CDR3 is 14 residues long. CDR3 in DNA: TGTGCCAGCTCACCCTTGCCGGGGACGGAGACCCAGTACTTC. It codes for CASSPLPGTETQYF.

A few counts support this clonotype. The V and J genes are TRBV7-9 and TRBJ2-3, with a possible D match to TRBD2 (5 bases). With 3 bases removed from V and 4 bases from J, the gap between germline ends came to 11 bases. Germline V gene lookup returns CDR1 SEHNR and CDR2 FQNEAQ (reference sequence). This CDR3 contains 14 residues. The chain's CDR3 is CASSFRGPPDTQYF. The CDR3, as DNA: TGTGCCAGCAGCTTTCGGGGTCCTCCAGATACGCAGTATTTT.

V usage is TRBV27 and J usage is TRBJ1-5; unclear D gene. Germline V gives CDR1 MNHEY, CDR2 SMNVEV (reference sequence). Trimming took off 6 bases at V and 3 bases at J, with 9 bases between the two ends. CDR3 length: 13 amino acids. DNA of the CDR3: TGTGCCAGCAGACCTTACATCAATCAGCCCCAGCATTTT. Translating it yields CASRPYINQPQHF.

This rearrangement joins TRBV7-2 to TRBJ1-1; D might be TRBD1 (6 bases). V was cut by 2 bases and J by 0 bases, with 13 bases left in between. The CDR3 has 16 amino acids. CDR1 SGHTA and CDR2 FQGNSA come from the germline V gene. CDR3 amino acids: CASSLWAGDLNTEAFF. In DNA, the CDR3 is TGTGCCAGCAGCTTATGGGCAGGGGACCTGAACACTGAAGCTTTCTTT.

This clonotype has ten or more counts. J is TRBJ1-1 and V is TRBV25-1, with D possibly matching TRBD1 (5 bases). The V end lost 6 bases, the J end lost 2 bases, and 19 bases lay between the germline ends. Germline CDR1 reads MGHDK; CDR2 reads SYGVNS. The CDR3 is made up of 16 amino acids. DNA of the CDR3: TGTGCCAGCAGAGACAGTACCGTTCTCCATAACACTGAAGCTTTCTTT. This gives the protein CASRDSTVLHNTEAFF.

There are a few counts of this clonotype. V gene TRBV7-8 combines with J gene TRBJ2-1; 9 nucleotides line up with TRBD1. The CDR3 sequence is 15 residues long. V lost 8 bases and J lost 3; bases outside the gene matches: 8. Germline V lookup: CDR1 SGHVS, CDR2 FQNEAQ. The CDR3 region is CASFSGTGFYNEQFF. In DNA form, the CDR3 reads TGTGCCAGCTTCTCCGGGACAGGGTTCTACAATGAGCAGTTCTTC.

This chain uses TRBV28 with TRBJ1-5; maybe TRBD1 (6 bases). The CDR3 runs to 14 residues. CDR1 and CDR2 from the germline V gene are MDHEN and SYDVKM. Trimming shortened V by 7 bases and J by 3 bases, and 13 bases separated the two germline ends. The CDR3, as DNA: TGTGCCAGCACCACAGGGACGACCAATCAGCCCCAGCATTTT. The encoded protein is CASTTGTTNQPQHF.